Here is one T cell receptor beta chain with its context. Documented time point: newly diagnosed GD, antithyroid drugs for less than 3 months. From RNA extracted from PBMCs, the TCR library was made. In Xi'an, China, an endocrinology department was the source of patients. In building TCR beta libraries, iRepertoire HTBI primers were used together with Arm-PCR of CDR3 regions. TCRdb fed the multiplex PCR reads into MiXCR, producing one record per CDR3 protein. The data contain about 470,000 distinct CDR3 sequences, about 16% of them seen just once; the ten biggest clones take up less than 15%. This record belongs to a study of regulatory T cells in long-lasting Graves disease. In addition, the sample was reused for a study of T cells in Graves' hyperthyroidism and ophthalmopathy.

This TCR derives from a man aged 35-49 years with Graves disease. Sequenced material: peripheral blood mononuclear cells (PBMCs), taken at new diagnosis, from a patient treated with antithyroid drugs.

CDR3 sequence (DNA): TGTGCCAGCTCACCCCGGGGGGCGTTCGTCTACTATGGCTACACCTTC. Encoded protein: CASSPRGAFVYYGYTF. The gene calls are TRBV18 and TRBJ1-2; tentative D call: TRBD1 (6 bases). Germline V gene data show CDR1 as KGHSH and CDR2 as LQKENI. V lost 3 bases, J lost 3 bases, and 17 bases lay in between. CDR3 length: 16 amino acids.